This TCR beta chain was sequenced in a study of identifying expanded T cells in peripheral blood. Clones were read by immunoSEQ multiplex PCR, and TCRdb kept only the in-frame ones, dropping some. The profile covers approximately 97,000 clones, with about 91% appearing a single time and less than 15% taken by the ten largest. Germline-derived CDR1 and CDR2 are SNHLY and FYNNEI. This CDR3 has 14 amino acids. Trimming pared 6 bases from V and 3 bases from J, leaving 15 bases between. The specimen was blood. This sequence was found in a person aged 18 to 75 in good health. This rearrangement joins TRBV2 to TRBJ2-7; D is possibly TRBD1 (6 bases). CDR3 sequence reads: CASRPTGMGYEQYF. CDR3 in DNA: TGTGCCAGCAGACCTACAGGGATGGGCTACGAGCAGTACTTC. Full variable domain (outside the CDR3, taken from reference TRBV2 and TRBJ2-7): EPEVTQTPSHQVTQMGQEVILRCVPISNHLYFYWYRQILGQKVEFLVSFYNNEISEKSEIFDDQFSVERPDGSNFTLKIRSTKLEDSAMYFCASRPTGMGYEQYFGPGTRLTVT.